The TCR beta chain described here comes from a study of technical replicates of blood from a handful of donors (dated by TCRdb to 2016 to 2017). Library creation used the immunoSEQ multiplex PCR assay. Entries here come from immuneACCESS through TCRdb and include only in-frame sequences with V and J called. Some clones fail to appear in such tables; in the studies checked, an unresolved V gene covers under half of the shortfall, and the cause of the remainder is unknown. A total of roughly 64,000 clones appear in this sample, around nine tenths of them only once. Of the sample, approximately 5% is held by the ten largest clones. As regards this clone: Its antigen has not been determined. No much larger clone exists at a distance of one base, and base qualities are not known.

The sample was PBMCs. This sequence was found in a human donor in good health. Some clones in this sample may be carry-over from other donors' samples.

The CDR3: CASSLLTSMRYEQYF. The DNA is TGTGCCAGCAGCCTTTTGACTAGTATGCGCTACGAGCAGTACTTC. The chain is encoded by TRBV7-9 joined to TRBJ2-7; D gene: possibly TRBD2, on 6 matching bases. The CDR3, from cysteine to phenylalanine, totals 15 residues. Only the CDR3 DNA stays, 45 bases, in frame from base 1. The germline V gene (reference sequence) specifies SEHNR as CDR1 and FQNEAQ as CDR2. V sheds 5 bases and J sheds 3 bases, leaving 17 bases between their ends.